The 29 T cell receptor beta chains below come from one sample, sequenced in a study of blood T cell repertoires in COVID-19. Repertoires were generated with immunoSEQ multiplex PCR, while TCRdb's copy carries only in-frame clones and drops some. Found here are 200,000 or so clones, around 85% of them singletons; the top ten hold about 1.3%. Input material: PBMCs or T cells enriched from blood (not recorded which). The receptors derive from a woman in her 40s with acute COVID-19.

This rearrangement joins TRBV3-1 (or the pseudogene TRBV3-2) to TRBJ1-5, with 8 bases matching TRBD1. Germline CDR1 LGHDT, CDR2 YNNKEL (reference sequence). J gave up 3 bases and V 3 bases, and 10 bases lay outside the gene matches. The CDR3 contains 17 residues. CDR3 bases: TGTGCCAGCAGCCATTATCCGCCGGGACAGGACAATCAGCCCCAGCATTTT. Its translation is CASSHYPPGQDNQPQHF.

This chain uses TRBV6-1 with TRBJ2-1; 10 nucleotides match TRBD2. The CDR3 covers 16 residues. Germline-derived CDR1 and CDR2 are MNHNS and SASEGT. J was trimmed by 7 bases and V by 4 bases; bases with no gene match: 10. The CDR3 bases are TGTGCCAGCAGTGGAAGGGCTAGCGGGAGATTGAATGAGCAGTTCTTC. Protein product: CASSGRASGRLNEQFF.

This clone was found a few times. The chain combines TRBV5-1 with TRBJ2-1, with D tentatively TRBD1 (5 bases). The CDR3 contains 14 residues. The germline CDR1 and CDR2 sequences are SGHRS and YFSETQ. Trimming left V 6 bases short and J 7 bases short, with 17 bases between. The CDR3 DNA sequence: TGCGCCAGCATGCTTTCGGCAGGGCGGAATGAGCAGTTCTTC. Its protein is CASMLSAGRNEQFF. Supplemented by reference TRBV5-1 and TRBJ2-1, the full variable domain reads KAGVTQTPRYLIKTRGQQVTLSCSPISGHRSVSWYQQTPGQGLQFLFEYFSETQRNKGNFPGRFSGRQFSNSRSEMNVSTLELGDSALYLCASMLSAGRNEQFFGPGTRLTVL.

The genes are TRBV18 and TRBJ1-1, with a tentative D call TRBD1 (6 bases). Germline CDR1 KGHSH, CDR2 LQKENI. The CDR3 is 14 amino acids. V was trimmed by 3 bases and J by 1 base, leaving 9 bases between them. The CDR3 coding sequence is TGTGCCAGCTCACCCAAGGACAGGAACACTGAAGCTTTCTTT. Its protein product is CASSPKDRNTEAFF.

This chain uses TRBV25-1 with TRBJ1-2, with 9 bases matching TRBD1. The CDR3 sequence is 13 residues long. J was trimmed by 8 bases and V by 4 bases; bases with no gene match: 5. In germline, CDR1 is MGHDK, CDR2 SYGVNS. The CDR3 is CASSGGQGRGYTF. CDR3 coding DNA: TGTGCCAGCAGTGGGGGACAGGGAAGGGGCTACACCTTC.

Turning to this clone: Other DNA sequences of this sample code for an identical CDR3. V and J are TRBV6-5 and TRBJ2-5; 12 nucleotides align to TRBD2. This CDR3 is built from 13 residues. Trimming removed 6 bases from V and 4 bases from J; junction bases left unmatched: 0. CDR1 is MNHEY and CDR2 is SVGAGI in the germline V gene. CDR3 sequence: CASRLAGGETQYF. CDR3 nucleotides: TGTGCCAGCAGACTAGCGGGAGGAGAGACCCAGTACTTC.

A few counts support this clone. This chain's CDR3 is CASSLDRAYEQYF. The CDR3 DNA reads TGTGCCAGCAGCTTAGACAGAGCATACGAGCAGTACTTC. The J gene is TRBJ2-7, the V gene TRBV5-5; D is possibly TRBD1 (5 bases). Trimming took off 2 bases at V and 4 bases at J, with 10 bases between the two ends. Looked up from germline, CDR1 is SGHKS and CDR2 is YYEKEE (reference sequence). The length of the CDR3 is 13 residues.

The chain is built from TRBV14 and TRBJ1-1; a weak D match, TRBD1 (6 bases). The CDR3 sequence is 14 residues long. The V end was cut by 4 bases, the J end by 6 bases, with 15 bases between. CDR1 is SGHDN and CDR2 is FVKESK in the germline V gene. Here the CDR3 reads CASSPIGGYSEAFF. The CDR3 DNA sequence: TGTGCCAGCAGCCCAATAGGGGGATACTCTGAAGCTTTCTTT.

The chain carries TRBV7-9 and TRBJ1-5; a weak D match, TRBD1 (6 bases). CDR3 length: 16 amino acids. The germline V gene encodes CDR1 SEHNR and CDR2 FQNEAQ (reference sequence). Trimming removed 1 base at V and 3 bases at J, with 13 bases between. CDR3 DNA: TGTGCCAGCAGCTTAGGAGGGGGTGAGGTCAATCAGCCCCAGCATTTT. It specifies CASSLGGGEVNQPQHF.

Note on this clone: Other DNA sequences in the same sample also yield this CDR3. As DNA, the CDR3 is TGTGCCAGCAGCTTGGCCGGGACAAACACCGGGGAGCTGTTTTTT. It is translated as CASSLAGTNTGELFF. The chain is built from TRBV5-6 and TRBJ2-2, with a tentative D call TRBD1 (6 bases). The CDR3 runs 15 residues. Germline CDR1 is SGHDT and CDR2 is YYEEEE. Trimming shortened V by 0 bases and J by 2 bases, and 8 bases separated the two germline ends. Full variable domain (missing parts from reference TRBV5-6 and TRBJ2-2): DAGVTQSPTHLIKTRGQQVTLRCSPKSGHDTVSWYQQALGQGPQFIFQYYEEEERQRGNFPDRFSGHQFPNYSSELNVNALLLGDSALYLCASSLAGTNTGELFFGEGSRLTVL.

The rearrangement uses TRBV19 and TRBJ1-1; TRBD1 is a possible D gene (5 bases). Deletions cut 3 bases from V and 3 bases from J, with 14 bases between. CDR1 is LNHDA, CDR2 SQIVND, per germline (reference sequence). This CDR3 is built from 15 residues. The CDR3 bases are TGTGCCAGTAGTATCGCCCCTGGGGGGGACACTGAAGCTTTCTTT. Residues: CASSIAPGGDTEAFF.

J is TRBJ1-2 and V is TRBV20-1; the D is unclear. V lost 2 bases to trimming and J lost 8 bases, with 9 bases between them. The germline V gene has CDR1 DFQATT and CDR2 SNEGSKA (reference sequence). The CDR3 sequence is 11 residues long. The CDR3 reads CSARRGEGYTF. CDR3 coding DNA: TGCAGTGCTAGACGCGGGGAAGGCTACACCTTC.

To note about this clone: This sample also contains other DNA sequences that code for the same CDR3. The chain has TRBV7-2 and TRBJ2-1; TRBD2 agrees at 8 bases. Germline V gene data show CDR1 as SGHTA and CDR2 as FQGNSA. The CDR3 runs to 13 residues. The trim removed 4 bases at V and 7 bases at J, leaving 3 bases unmatched. For the CDR3, the DNA is TGTGCCAGCAGCTCGGGACTAGGGAATGAGCAGTTCTTC. This codes for CASSSGLGNEQFF.

The V gene is TRBV7-6, the J gene TRBJ2-1, with 7 positions matching TRBD2. Germline CDR1 is SGHVS and CDR2 is FNYEAQ. The CDR3 sequence is 16 residues long. With V trimmed by 3 bases and J by 5 bases, 10 bases remained unmatched. CDR3 in amino acids: CASSFSLAEGNNEQFF. CDR3 coding DNA: TGTGCCAGCAGCTTCTCTCTAGCGGAGGGGAACAATGAGCAGTTCTTC. The whole variable domain, remainder taken from reference TRBV7-6 and TRBJ2-1, is GAGVSQSPRYKVTKRGQDVALRCDPISGHVSLYWYRQALGQGPEFLTYFNYEAQQDKSGLPNDRFSAERPEGSISTLTIQRTEQRDSAMYRCASSFSLAEGNNEQFFGPGTRLTVL.

This chain connects TRBV28 to TRBJ2-7; TRBD1 matches 8 bases. The V gene's germline CDR1 is MDHEN and CDR2 SYDVKM. After removal of 6 bases from V and 6 bases from J, the junction contained 13 bases not matched to a gene. The CDR3 has 15 amino acids. CDR3 DNA sequence: TGTGCCAGCAGACCAGGGGGCGCAAAACTTCCCGAGCAGTACTTC. Residues: CASRPGGAKLPEQYF.

The CDR3 protein is CASSLPNDRVENTIYF. The CDR3 region has the DNA TGTGCCAGCAGCTTACCTAATGACAGGGTAGAAAACACCATATATTTT. This rearrangement joins TRBV7-9 to TRBJ1-3; 7 bases agree with TRBD1. The CDR3 has 16 residues. Germline V gene lookup returns CDR1 SEHNR and CDR2 FQNEAQ (reference sequence). The V and J ends lost 2 bases and 6 bases, in that order; junction bases with no gene match: 10.

Only one count was recorded for this clone. CDR3 loop: CASSLGRVGYGYTF. As DNA, the CDR3 is TGTGCCAGCAGCTTAGGCAGGGTAGGGTATGGCTACACCTTC. The chain employs TRBV7-2 and TRBJ1-2; perhaps TRBD1 as D (5 bases). Trimming took 1 base from V and 5 from J, leaving 11 bases between them. The CDR3 spans 14 residues. Germline V lookup: CDR1 SGHTA, CDR2 FQGNSA.

The chain uses TRBV4-1 and TRBJ2-4, with D possibly matching TRBD1 (6 bases). V was trimmed by 2 bases and J by 7 bases, leaving 9 bases between them. CDR1 and CDR2 (germline): MGHRA, YSYEKL. The CDR3 runs to 13 residues. In DNA, the CDR3 is TGCGCCAGCAGCCAACGAGGACAGAACATTCAGTACTTC. Its translation is CASSQRGQNIQYF.

Concerning this clone itself: Additional DNA sequences in this sample encode the identical CDR3. The chain joins TRBV30 to TRBJ1-5; no firm D call. CDR3 size: 13 residues. The V gene lost 3 bases and the J gene lost 1 base, with 7 bases spanning the gap. The germline V gene encodes CDR1 GTSNPN and CDR2 SVGIG (reference sequence). The CDR3 bases are TGTGCCTGGAGCAGAGGGAGCAATCAGCCCCAGCATTTT. The encoded protein is CAWSRGSNQPQHF.

The chain recombines TRBV7-2 with TRBJ1-5, with D possibly TRBD1 on 5 matching bases. This CDR3 is 14 amino acids long. Germline CDR1 is SGHTA and CDR2 is FQGNSA. V was trimmed by 5 bases and J by 4 bases, leaving 12 bases between them. The CDR3: CASSHRQTNQPQHF. CDR3 nucleotide sequence: TGTGCCAGCAGCCACCGACAGACTAATCAGCCCCAGCATTTT.

This clone was observed once. This chain connects TRBV20-1 to TRBJ1-1, with D perhaps TRBD1 (6 bases). Germline CDR1 and CDR2: DFQATT and SNEGSKA (reference sequence). Trimming shortened V by 3 bases and J by 1 base, and 15 bases separated the two germline ends. CDR3 size: 15 residues. The CDR3 DNA reads as TGCAGTGCTAGTCCCCTAAGCAGGGGGAACACTGAAGCTTTCTTT. Translating gives CSASPLSRGNTEAFF.

This chain uses TRBV7-6 with TRBJ2-7, with TRBD1 matching over 9 bases. V lost 5 bases, J lost 5 bases, and 7 bases stayed unmatched. The CDR3 spans 14 residues. Germline CDR1 reads SGHVS; CDR2 reads FNYEAQ. CDR3 DNA: TGTGCCAGCAGCGCCGGGACAGGGTTCGACGAGCAGTACTTC. It codes for CASSAGTGFDEQYF.

The chain couples TRBV6-5 to TRBJ2-7, with 9 bases matching TRBD1. CDR3 length: 14 residues. CDR1 and CDR2 (germline): MNHEY, SVGAGI. V gave up 4 bases and J gave up 7 bases; unmatched junction bases: 8. The CDR3 reads CASSSPGTGWEQYF. As DNA, the CDR3 is TGTGCCAGCAGTTCACCCGGGACAGGGTGGGAGCAGTACTTC.

J is TRBJ2-2 and V is TRBV24-1, with TRBD2 identical over 10 bases. Looked up from germline, CDR1 is KGHDR and CDR2 is SFDVKD. There are 17 residues in the CDR3. V shed 4 bases and J 4 bases; nucleotides not matched to a gene: 8. The CDR3 DNA sequence: TGTGCCACCAGTGACTGGGAGCGGGAGGGCGGCACCGGGGAGCTGTTTTTT. Translated, it gives CATSDWEREGGTGELFF.

Here the CDR3 reads CASSQPNRNSPLHF. For the CDR3, the DNA is TGTGCCAGCAGTCAACCGAATAGAAATTCACCCCTCCACTTT. V is TRBV28 and J is TRBJ1-6; D remains ambiguous. The CDR3 has 14 residues. The germline V gene encodes CDR1 MDHEN and CDR2 SYDVKM. The germline V and J ends were trimmed by 5 bases and 7 bases, with 12 bases remaining between them.

This chain links TRBV29-1 with TRBJ2-7; 11 bases agree with TRBD1. Germline V gives CDR1 SQVTM, CDR2 ANQGSEA. This CDR3 region has 13 residues. V gave up 7 bases and J gave up 9 bases; unmatched junction bases: 11. The CDR3 nucleotides are TGCAGCGCCTGGACAGGGGGCTTGTTGGGGCAGTACTTC. Translated, it gives CSAWTGGLLGQYF.

The V gene is TRBV7-9, the J gene TRBJ2-3; perhaps TRBD1 as D (5 bases). CDR1 SEHNR and CDR2 FQNEAQ come from the germline V gene (reference sequence). The CDR3 has 15 residues. V gave up 3 bases and J gave up 6 bases, with 16 bases separating them. The CDR3 nucleotides are TGTGCCAGCAGCTTTGGGGCTACCGCCAGGGATACGCAGTATTTT. It translates to CASSFGATARDTQYF.

The J gene is TRBJ1-6, the V gene TRBV19; D perhaps matches TRBD1 (6 bases). The germline V and J ends were trimmed by 2 bases and 3 bases, with 14 bases remaining between them. The CDR3 totals 17 residues. The germline CDR1 and CDR2 sequences are LNHDA and SQIVND (reference sequence). CDR3 nucleotide sequence: TGTGCCAGTAGTATAAATACAGGGAGCGTCTATAATTCACCCCTCCACTTT. It encodes CASSINTGSVYNSPLHF.

The genes are TRBV6-1 and TRBJ2-1; D call uncertain. The CDR3 contains 14 residues. Germline values: CDR1 MNHNS, CDR2 SASEGT. Trimming took off 0 bases at V and 8 bases at J, with 11 bases between the two ends. Here the CDR3 DNA reads TGTGCCAGCAGTGAAGCTCTTACGGGTTATGAGCAGTTCTTC. Its translation is CASSEALTGYEQFF.